The present T cell receptor beta chain was sequenced within a study of control samples from healthy donors and cancer patients. About this clone itself: Other DNA sequences in the same sample also yield this CDR3.

TCRdb's copy holds only in-frame clones and misses some; the assay was immunoSEQ multiplex PCR. The sample carries roughly 190,000 clones, 91% recorded once. The length of the CDR3 is 12 residues. V was trimmed by 1 base and J by 7 bases, leaving 5 bases between them. The TCR sequence derives from a woman in her 30s in good health. Source material: blood. V is TRBV12-3 or TRBV12-4 and J is TRBJ1-5, with D hard to call. CDR3 protein: CASSLGGQPQHF. CDR3 in DNA: TGTGCCAGCAGTTTAGGGGGACAGCCCCAGCATTTT.